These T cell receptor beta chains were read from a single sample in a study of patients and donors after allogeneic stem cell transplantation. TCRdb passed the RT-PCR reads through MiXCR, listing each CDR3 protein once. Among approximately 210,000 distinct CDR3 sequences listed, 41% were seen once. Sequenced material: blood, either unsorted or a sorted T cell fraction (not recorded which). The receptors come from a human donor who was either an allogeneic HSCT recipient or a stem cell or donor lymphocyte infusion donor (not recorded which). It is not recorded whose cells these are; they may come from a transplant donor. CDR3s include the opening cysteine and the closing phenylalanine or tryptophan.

CASSLTGTSGTYTQYF TRBJ2-3 TRBV5-1
CASSLIGVNEQFF TRBJ2-1 TRBV7-3
CSVESAGALF TRBJ2-1 TRBV29-1
CASSYSTGITGELFF TRBJ2-2 TRBV6-5
CATSDRSADHQPQHF TRBJ1-5 TRBV24-1
CASNVHNTEAFF TRBJ1-1 TRBV6-6
CASSRGQMNTEAFF TRBJ1-1 TRBV6-5
CASSPAGGNTDTQYF TRBJ2-3 TRBV18
CAALLGPNNEQFF TRBJ2-1 TRBV7-8
CASSPLAEGMETQYF TRBJ2-5 TRBV27
CASGGTVLGEQYF TRBJ2-7 TRBV12-3/TRBV12-4
CAATGQINQPQHF TRBJ1-5 TRBV10-3
CSVAGTTQREQFF TRBJ2-1 TRBV29-1
CASSLPQGASEQYF TRBJ2-7 TRBV28
CASSPRDLGIEPQHF TRBJ1-5 TRBV6-5
CASRYFQETQYF TRBJ2-5 TRBV5-1
CASTGGTNTGELFF TRBJ2-2 TRBV11-3
CASSLPTEGVQPQHF TRBJ1-5 TRBV12-3/TRBV12-4
CATSDSGQGINEQFF TRBJ2-1 TRBV24-1
CASSLAGVTDTQYF TRBJ2-3 TRBV12-3/TRBV12-4
CASSFNRTYGYTF TRBJ1-2 TRBV7-2
CASSVGTGVNEKLFF TRBJ1-4 TRBV9
CASFEDRDPGNEQFF TRBJ2-1 TRBV2
CASSLELAGEYQETQYF TRBJ2-5 TRBV12-3/TRBV12-4
CASRNTSGSRGNEQFF TRBJ2-1 TRBV3-1
CASSVGDTDTQYF TRBJ2-3 TRBV9
CASSSGWGSGNTIYF TRBJ1-3 TRBV5-6
CASSLGGILSGNTIYF TRBJ1-3 TRBV7-2
CSVGASGRTANTGELFF TRBJ2-2 TRBV29-1
CASSLAGDRVSEAFF TRBJ1-1 TRBV7-8
CASTPPGTRDEQFF TRBJ2-1 TRBV12-3/TRBV12-4
CSHGTSGGFYNEQFF TRBJ2-1 TRBV29-1
CASSYRGQGLAGANVLTF TRBJ2-6 TRBV6-5
CAWKVEGSEAFF TRBJ1-1 TRBV30
CASSLQGQGGTEAFF TRBJ1-1 TRBV12-3/TRBV12-4
CASSLDFGQVNEQFF TRBJ2-1 TRBV11-2
CASSQGSPLHF TRBJ1-6 TRBV12-3/TRBV12-4
CASSLTGLAGRQETQYF TRBJ2-5 TRBV9
CSARDWGRNTEAFF TRBJ1-1 TRBV20-1
CASSAGYYEQYF TRBJ2-7 TRBV21-1
CSAGLGQAYGYTF TRBJ1-2 TRBV20-1
CASSVGSGGYNSYNEQFF TRBJ2-1 TRBV9
CASSIRVPSTGNEQFF TRBJ2-1 TRBV12-3/TRBV12-4
CASSFQGRGARELFF TRBJ2-2 TRBV7-9
CASSSVLAGSSYNEQFF TRBJ2-1 TRBV27
CASSLVEADQPQHF TRBJ1-5 TRBV7-8
CASSVGGVQSGPQETQYF TRBJ2-5 TRBV9
CASSQNWGPFVEQYF TRBJ2-7 TRBV14
CASSQELPGIKDNEQFF TRBJ2-1 TRBV3-1
CSPGLAGAYNEQFF TRBJ2-1 TRBV20-1
CASTPDRVRRTEAFF TRBJ1-1 TRBV6-5
CASSVGGKGNQPQHF TRBJ1-5 TRBV9
CSVRGEPSSSYEQYF TRBJ2-7 TRBV29-1
CASSWTDSNYAYTF TRBJ1-2 TRBV5-1
CSVEDSSWGTGNTIYF TRBJ1-3 TRBV29-1
CASSFAGVTEAFF TRBJ1-1 TRBV6-5
CASSFDRTGNQPQHF TRBJ1-5 TRBV6-2/TRBV6-3